This entry describes one T cell receptor (beta chain). Its antigen remains unknown. This specimen belongs to a study of regulatory T cells in long-lasting Graves disease. Whole-study context: Graves' patients who were just diagnosed had used antithyroid drugs for under 3 months. General observations from the study: A greater number of public clonotypes (around 2,700) was shared by persistent patients than by new patients (around 1,000).

The CDR3 loop spans 16 amino acids. CDR1 is SGDLS and CDR2 is YYNGEE in the germline V gene. Trimming stripped 0 bases from V and 0 bases from J, with 10 bases between. This sample's time point: newly diagnosed GD, antithyroid drugs for less than 3 months. From RNA extracted from PBMCs, the TCR library was made. An endocrinology department in Xi'an, China, recruited the patients. TCR beta libraries were built with iRepertoire HTBI primers and Arm-PCR of CDR3 regions. From the multiplex PCR reads, TCRdb called clonotypes with MiXCR, one entry per CDR3 protein. The sample lists about 360,000 distinct CDR3 sequences, 15% to 20% occurring once. Another study also made use of these data, one on T cells in Graves' hyperthyroidism and ophthalmopathy. From that report: Stable hyperthyroidism and ophthalmopathy were separated using 13 V-J signatures.

The chain is built from TRBV9 and TRBJ1-3; no clear D. This receptor was taken from a woman aged 18-29 years with Graves disease. The specimen comprised peripheral blood mononuclear cells (PBMCs), sampled at new diagnosis, from a patient treated with antithyroid drugs. CDR3 sequence: CASSVASETSGNTIYF. The CDR3, as DNA: TGTGCCAGCAGCGTAGCTTCGGAGACCTCTGGAAACACCATATATTTT.